The 29 T cell receptor beta chains reported below all come from one sample, sequenced in a study of beta chain features in type 1 diabetes. Every isolated RNA sample was fully reverse transcribed, so sequencing captured expressed TCRB transcripts. The data were produced by immunoSEQ multiplex PCR, yet TCRdb's version contains in-frame clones alone and is incomplete. The data contain around 300,000 clones, roughly 15% of them singletons. Specimen: central memory CD4+ T cells from blood. The receptors were gathered from a man in his thirties or forties in good health.

The CDR3 protein is CASSFWTVALQETQYF. The CDR3 DNA sequence: TGTGCCAGCAGCTTTTGGACAGTAGCCCTCCAAGAGACCCAGTACTTC. J is TRBJ2-5 and V is TRBV7-7; maybe TRBD1 (6 bases). CDR1 SSHAT and CDR2 FNYEAQ come from the germline V gene (reference sequence). The length of the CDR3 is 16 residues. Trimming stripped 3 bases from V and 1 base from J, with 15 bases between.

This clone turned up a few times. V is TRBV7-9 and J is TRBJ2-3, with D unresolved. The germline V gene encodes CDR1 SEHNR and CDR2 FQNEAQ (reference sequence). The CDR3 contains 15 residues. Trimming stripped 1 base from V and 0 bases from J, with 8 bases between. The CDR3 sequence: CASSLDSASTDTQYF. In DNA, the CDR3 is TGTGCCAGCAGCTTAGATAGTGCGAGCACAGATACGCAGTATTTT.

This CDR3 is CASRPGLPYNEQFF. The DNA for the CDR3 is TGTGCCAGTAGGCCGGGACTACCCTACAATGAGCAGTTCTTC. The J gene is TRBJ2-1, the V gene TRBV19; TRBD2 matches at 7 bases. The CDR3 spans 14 residues. CDR1 and CDR2 (germline): LNHDA, SQIVND (reference sequence). J gave up 2 bases and V 6 bases, and 4 bases lay outside the gene matches.

This clone has more than one count but fewer than ten. The V and J genes are TRBV15 and TRBJ1-6, with 7 bases that match TRBD1. The germline V gene encodes CDR1 LNHNV and CDR2 YYDKDF (reference sequence). J lost 8 bases, V lost 1 base, and 11 bases had no gene match. This CDR3 region has 17 residues. CDR3 in DNA: TGTGCCACCAGCAGAGGACAGGGTCGCCAAGGGTATTCACCCCTCCACTTT. It is translated as CATSRGQGRQGYSPLHF.

This chain joins TRBV29-1 and TRBJ1-1; D remains unclear. V was cut by 5 bases and J by 1 base, with 11 bases left in between. Per the germline V gene, CDR1 is SQVTM and CDR2 is ANQGSEA. The CDR3 length is 13 residues. In nucleotides, the CDR3 is TGCAGCGTTAACGAAGGCAGGAACACTGAAGCTTTCTTT. This sequence encodes CSVNEGRNTEAFF.

This clone was detected a few times. This rearrangement joins TRBV4-2 to TRBJ2-1; 11 nucleotides line up with TRBD2. CDR1 LGHNA and CDR2 YNFKEQ come from the germline V gene. The CDR3 is 16 amino acids. V gave up 1 base and J gave up 10 bases; unmatched junction bases: 9. CDR3 amino acids: CASSQATSGIVNEQFF. For the CDR3, the DNA is TGTGCCAGCAGCCAAGCGACTAGCGGGATTGTAAACGAGCAGTTCTTC.

This clone was counted a few times. This chain links TRBV7-8 with TRBJ2-3; D is undetermined. Trimming left V 5 bases short and J 0 bases short, with 18 bases between. The CDR3 has 17 residues. Germline CDR1 and CDR2: SGHVS and FQNEAQ. Here the CDR3 reads CASSPHRPKQSTDTQYF. The CDR3 DNA sequence: TGTGCCAGCAGCCCCCATAGACCAAAACAGAGCACAGATACGCAGTATTTT.

In its sample, this clone was seen many times. This sequence joins TRBV7-2 and TRBJ2-3; D possibly matches TRBD1 or TRBD2 (5 bases each). The germline gives CDR1 SGHTA, CDR2 FQGNSA. The CDR3 has 14 amino acids. V was shortened by 4 bases and J by 6 bases, with 14 bases between the two germline ends. CDR3 amino acids: CASSSVMGVDTQYF. The DNA for the CDR3 is TGTGCCAGCAGCTCTGTCATGGGGGTTGATACGCAGTATTTT. The variable domain in full, completed from reference TRBV7-2 and TRBJ2-3, reads GAGVSQSPSNKVTEKGKDVELRCDPISGHTALYWYRQSLGQGLEFLIYFQGNSAPDKSGLPSDRFSAERTGGSVSTLTIQRTQQEDSAVYLCASSSVMGVDTQYFGPGTRLTVL.

The V and J genes are TRBV7-3 and TRBJ2-3; D is unclear. V was pared by 5 bases and J by 1 base, with 13 bases between. The CDR3 covers 15 residues. Germline-derived CDR1 and CDR2 are SGHTA and FQGTGA. The CDR3 loop is CASSPGVVGTDTQYF. CDR3 DNA: TGTGCCAGCAGCCCCGGAGTCGTCGGCACAGATACGCAGTATTTT.

This clone was seen a few times. The chain is built from TRBV7-2 and TRBJ2-3; maybe TRBD2 (5 bases). Looked up from germline, CDR1 is SGHTA and CDR2 is FQGNSA. V was pared by 5 bases and J by 6 bases, with 9 bases between. This CDR3 region has 12 residues. The CDR3, as DNA: TGTGCCAGCAGCAGGTCGGGGGATACGCAGTATTTT. The encoded protein is CASSRSGDTQYF.

Only a few counts were recorded for this clone. The rearrangement uses TRBV29-1 and TRBJ2-3; D is undetermined. With 3 bases removed from V and 2 bases from J, the gap between germline ends came to 9 bases. The germline V gene encodes CDR1 SQVTM and CDR2 ANQGSEA. This CDR3 contains 13 residues. CDR3: CSVDLGHTDTQYF. CDR3 nucleotide sequence: TGCAGCGTTGACCTGGGCCACACAGATACGCAGTATTTT.

This clone has more than one count but fewer than ten. V gene TRBV4-1 combines with J gene TRBJ1-1, with D hard to call. V was pared by 1 base and J by 6 bases, with 6 bases between. Germline V CDR1 and CDR2: MGHRA, YSYEKL. This CDR3 is built from 12 residues. The CDR3 DNA sequence: TGCGCCAGCAGCCAAGGCGATGCTGAAGCTTTCTTT. Its protein is CASSQGDAEAFF.

This chain joins TRBV10-3 and TRBJ2-6; perhaps TRBD1 as D (5 bases). V dropped 8 bases and J dropped 0 bases, with 11 bases sitting between them. The CDR3 is 15 residues long. CDR1 is ENHRY, CDR2 SYGVKD, per germline. CDR3 sequence reads: CAIATATSGANVLTF. As DNA, the CDR3 is TGTGCCATCGCGACAGCAACCTCTGGGGCCAACGTCCTGACTTTC.

This chain uses TRBV10-3 with TRBJ1-2, with D unclear. V lost 2 bases and J lost 0, with 10 bases in between. The CDR3 sequence is 15 residues long. CDR1 and CDR2 (germline): ENHRY, SYGVKD. The CDR3 loop is CAISEGVVPNYGYTF. CDR3 bases: TGTGCCATCAGTGAGGGAGTTGTCCCTAACTATGGCTACACCTTC.

The chain joins TRBV2 to TRBJ1-2; 7 positions agree with TRBD1. Trimming cost V 8 bases and J 3 bases; bases outside gene matches: 9. This CDR3 spans 14 amino acids. Per the germline V gene, CDR1 is SNHLY and CDR2 is FYNNEI. CDR3 nucleotides: TGTGCCAGCGGTTTCGGGACAGCGGACTATGGCTACACCTTC. Translated, it gives CASGFGTADYGYTF. The entire variable domain, with the rest obtained from reference TRBV2 and TRBJ1-2, is as follows: EPEVTQTPSHQVTQMGQEVILRCVPISNHLYFYWYRQILGQKVEFLVSFYNNEISEKSEIFDDQFSVERPDGSNFTLKIRSTKLEDSAMYFCASGFGTADYGYTFGSGTRLTVV.

There are many counts of this clone. This chain links TRBV4-3 with TRBJ1-1; D is ambiguous. The V gene lost 6 bases and the J gene lost 0 bases, with 8 bases spanning the gap. The V gene's germline CDR1 is LGHNA and CDR2 YSLEER. The CDR3 is 13 residues long. CDR3 DNA: TGCGCCAGCAGGACGGATTTGAACACTGAAGCTTTCTTT. Encoded protein: CASRTDLNTEAFF.

This clone was counted a few times. V is TRBV5-4 and J is TRBJ1-1, with D hard to call. CDR3 length: 11 residues. The V gene lost 2 bases and the J gene lost 7 bases, with 6 bases spanning the gap. The germline V gene encodes CDR1 SGHNT and CDR2 YYREEE (reference sequence). CDR3 bases: TGTGCCAGCAGCTTATTCGATGAAGCTTTCTTT. Its translation is CASSLFDEAFF.

This chain links TRBV7-2 with TRBJ2-5, with D perhaps TRBD1 (6 bases). Germline CDR1 is SGHTA and CDR2 is FQGNSA. The CDR3 covers 12 residues. The V and J ends lost 5 bases and 11 bases respectively, with 15 bases between them. The CDR3 spells CASSLTGQEQYF. The CDR3 DNA reads as TGTGCCAGCAGCCTCACAGGGCAAGAGCAGTACTTC. The complete variable domain, with remaining parts taken from reference TRBV7-2 and TRBJ2-5, reads GAGVSQSPSNKVTEKGKDVELRCDPISGHTALYWYRQSLGQGLEFLIYFQGNSAPDKSGLPSDRFSAERTGGSVSTLTIQRTQQEDSAVYLCASSLTGQEQYFGPGTRLLVL.

V is TRBV7-7 and J is TRBJ2-5; D is possibly TRBD2 (6 bases). The CDR3 is 16 amino acids. The V end was cut by 6 bases, the J end by 4 bases, with 21 bases between. The germline CDR1 and CDR2 sequences are SSHAT and FNYEAQ (reference sequence). Here the CDR3 reads CASSESASALGETQYF. CDR3 coding DNA: TGTGCCAGCAGTGAGTCAGCTAGCGCCTTGGGAGAGACCCAGTACTTC.

This clone was counted only a few times. The V and J genes are TRBV18 and TRBJ1-5; D is ambiguous. Germline CDR1 reads KGHSH; CDR2 reads LQKENI. V gave up 5 bases and J gave up 0 bases, with 8 bases separating them. The CDR3 has 14 amino acids. This chain's CDR3 is CASSVQSSNQPQHF. CDR3 coding DNA: TGTGCCAGCTCAGTACAGAGTAGCAATCAGCCCCAGCATTTT.

This clone has only a few counts. This sequence may be a read error, since a much larger clone differs from it by one base. The rearrangement joins TRBV6-1 to TRBJ2-6; D is ambiguous. V lost 4 bases to trimming and J lost 0 bases, with 1 base between them. The germline V gene encodes CDR1 MNHNS and CDR2 SASEGT. This CDR3 region has 13 residues. In DNA, the CDR3 is TGTGCCAGCAGTGGCTCTGGGGCCAACGTCCTGACTTTC. This gives the protein CASSGSGANVLTF.

There are a few counts of this clone. The chain joins TRBV29-1 to TRBJ1-3, with unresolved D. Germline loops: CDR1 SQVTM, CDR2 ANQGSEA. V lost 6 bases to trimming and J lost 0 bases, with 9 bases between them. This CDR3 has 13 amino acids. CDR3 sequence (DNA): TGCAGCGTAGGCCAGAACTCTGGAAACACCATATATTTT. Translation: CSVGQNSGNTIYF.

This clone was detected only a few times. The chain has TRBV19 and TRBJ2-1; D remains unclear. V lost 3 bases and J lost 9, with 6 bases in between. Germline values: CDR1 LNHDA, CDR2 SQIVND (reference sequence). The CDR3 runs 11 residues. In DNA form, the CDR3 reads TGTGCCAGTAGTATGATCGGTGAGCAGTTCTTC. Encoded protein: CASSMIGEQFF.

The J gene is TRBJ2-5, the V gene TRBV27, with D tentatively TRBD1 (5 bases). In germline, CDR1 is MNHEY, CDR2 SMNVEV (reference sequence). Trimming shortened V by 4 bases and J by 3 bases, and 15 bases separated the two germline ends. The CDR3 spans 15 residues. CDR3 nucleotides: TGTGCCAGCAGTTATCCTGCGACAGACGAAGAGACCCAGTACTTC. Amino acids: CASSYPATDEETQYF.

This sequence joins TRBV7-8 and TRBJ2-1, with D unclear. CDR3 size: 14 residues. V was trimmed by 6 bases and J by 0 bases, leaving 9 bases between them. CDR1 is SGHVS, CDR2 FQNEAQ, per germline. The CDR3 here is CASSYTSSYNEQFF. The CDR3 DNA reads as TGTGCCAGCAGTTATACGTCCTCCTACAATGAGCAGTTCTTC.

The rearrangement links TRBV5-1 to TRBJ2-1, with D tentatively TRBD2 (6 bases). Trimming removed 5 bases from V and 1 base from J, with 13 bases in between. Looked up from germline, CDR1 is SGHRS and CDR2 is YFSETQ. The CDR3 extends over 15 amino acids. The CDR3 coding sequence is TGCGCCAGCAGTCTGGAGGGGAGGTCCTACAATGAGCAGTTCTTC. This codes for CASSLEGRSYNEQFF.

There are many counts of this clone. The sample has other DNA sequences that encode this CDR3 too. V is TRBV6-1 and J is TRBJ2-7; possibly TRBD1 or TRBD2 for D (6 bases each). V was clipped by 4 bases and J by 5 bases, with 9 bases between them. The CDR3 runs 12 residues. Germline loops: CDR1 MNHNS, CDR2 SASEGT. For the CDR3, the DNA is TGTGCCAGCAGTGTGGGGGGCCACGAGCAGTACGTC. Its translation: CASSVGGHEQYV.

This clone was counted only a few times. The rearrangement uses TRBV11-3 and TRBJ2-6, with D perhaps TRBD1 (6 bases). The CDR3 length is 18 residues. Trimming took off 2 bases at V and 0 bases at J, with 14 bases between the two ends. The germline V gene has CDR1 SGHNT and CDR2 YENEEA. In DNA, the CDR3 is TGTGCCAGCAGCTTAATCCGCCGGACAGACTCTGGGGCCAACGTCCTGACTTTC. This gives the protein CASSLIRRTDSGANVLTF.

This clone was counted ten times or more. The chain couples TRBV5-1 to TRBJ2-7; D is undetermined. The CDR3 spans 12 residues. Germline CDR1 and CDR2: SGHRS and YFSETQ. V was clipped by 0 bases and J by 5 bases, with 6 bases between them. The CDR3 DNA follows: TGCGCCAGCAGCTTGGCCGGCCACGAGCAGTACTTC. Amino acid sequence: CASSLAGHEQYF.